This is a list of T cell receptor beta chains from one sample in a study of Graves' ophthalmopathy and Graves' hyperthyroidism. TCRdb used MiXCR to reprocess the multiplex PCR reads, holding one entry per CDR3 protein. The table records hundreds of thousands of distinct CDR3 sequences, under 25% of them present only once. The specimen was peripheral blood. The receptor source for this set is a woman between 18 and 29 years old with stable Graves' hyperthyroidism. Both conserved end residues are part of each CDR3. D genes are given only for firm matches. Size values are once, few and many counts, or a class for expanded clones, and some rows have none.

J | D | size | V | CDR3 | DNA
TRBJ1-2 | NA | many | TRBV5-1 | CASSQNQGGYTF | TGCGCCAGCAGCCAAAATCAGGGTGGCTACACCTTC
TRBJ2-7 | TRBD1 | NA | TRBV20-1 | CSATPGTGGSYEQYF | TGCAGTGCTACCCCCGGGACAGGGGGGTCCTACGAGCAGTACTTC
TRBJ1-5 | NA | many | TRBV9 | CASSRDNQPQHF | TGTGCCAGCAGCCGGGACAATCAGCCCCAGCATTTT
TRBJ2-7 | TRBD1 | many | TRBV15 | CATSRDRTGGDYEQYF | TGTGCCACCAGCAGAGATCGGACAGGGGGCGACTACGAGCAGTACTTC
TRBJ2-2 | TRBD1 | NA | TRBV28 | CASSSEGGRDRGPRRELFF | TGTGCCAGCAGTTCCGAGGGGGGGAGAGACAGGGGGCCCCGGAGGGAGCTGTTTTTT
TRBJ2-5 | NA | few | TRBV24-1 | CATSRAGGTQYF | TGTGCCACCAGTCGGGCCGGAGGGACCCAGTACTTC
TRBJ1-1 | NA | NA | TRBV12-3/TRBV12-4 | CASSHGLTNTEAFF | TGTGCCAGCAGCCATGGACTGACGAACACTGAAGCTTTCTTT
TRBJ2-7 | NA | NA | TRBV28 | CASSETWVSTYDQYF | TGTGCCAGCAGCGAGACATGGGTCTCAACCTACGATCAGTACTTC
TRBJ1-2 | NA | NA | TRBV7-8 | CASSSWTDSYGYTF | TGTGCCAGCAGCTCTTGGACGGATAGCTATGGCTACACCTTC
TRBJ2-7 | TRBD2 | many | TRBV6-1 | CASRNGLAARGWRRGQYF | TGTGCCAGCAGGAACGGACTAGCGGCGAGAGGGTGGCGAAGAGGGCAGTACTTC
TRBJ1-1 | NA | NA | TRBV4-1 | CASSHLVRGAPGAFF | TGCGCCAGCAGCCACTTAGTTCGGGGGGCACCTGGAGCTTTCTTT
TRBJ2-6 | NA | many | TRBV4-2 | CASSQAGQDRANVLTF | TGTGCCAGCAGCCAAGCGGGCCAGGACAGGGCCAACGTCCTGACTTTC
TRBJ1-1 | NA | once | TRBV28 | CASHPRGHTEAFF | TGTGCCAGCCACCCACGGGGACACACTGAAGCTTTCTTT
TRBJ1-1 | NA | NA | TRBV20-1 | CSARKSFWSDLGDTEAFF | TGCAGTGCTAGGAAAAGCTTTTGGTCAGACCTGGGGGACACTGAAGCTTTCTTT
TRBJ2-5 | TRBD2 | many | TRBV6-2/TRBV6-3 | CASSYSREGKEKETQYF | TGTGCCAGCAGTTACTCTCGGGAGGGTAAAGAGAAAGAGACCCAGTACTTC
TRBJ2-5 | TRBD2 | few | TRBV12-3/TRBV12-4 | CASSFWSGRGETQYF | TGTGCCAGCAGTTTCTGGTCCGGGAGGGGTGAGACCCAGTACTTC
TRBJ2-5 | NA | many | TRBV11-2 | CASRVSGEETQYF | TGTGCCAGCAGAGTGTCGGGGGAGGAGACCCAGTACTTC
TRBJ2-7 | TRBD1 | many | TRBV27 | CASSGTAALGQYF | TGTGCCAGCAGCGGGACAGCGGCCTTAGGGCAGTACTTC
TRBJ2-5 | TRBD1 | NA | TRBV5-1 | CASSSRKPGQYQETQYF | TGCGCCAGCAGCTCAAGAAAGCCGGGACAGTACCAAGAGACCCAGTACTTC
TRBJ2-7 | NA | many | TRBV11-2 | CASSGRDTGRGYEQYF | TGTGCCAGCAGCGGAAGAGACACCGGAAGGGGCTACGAGCAGTACTTC
TRBJ1-2 | NA | many | TRBV6-5 | CASSYSLTGLDGYTF | TGTGCCAGCAGTTACTCTCTTACAGGGTTGGATGGCTACACCTTC
TRBJ2-5 | TRBD2 | many | TRBV19 | CASSPGLAGGYQETQYF | TGTGCCAGTAGCCCGGGACTAGCGGGAGGATATCAAGAGACCCAGTACTTC
TRBJ1-2 | NA | many | TRBV19 | CASREPGRSYGYTF | TGTGCCAGTAGGGAACCGGGACGGAGCTATGGCTACACCTTC
TRBJ2-2 | NA | NA | TRBV6-1 | CASGGGFVGELFF | TGTGCCAGCGGGGGGGGCTTTGTCGGGGAGCTGTTTTTT
TRBJ1-5 | NA | few | TRBV27 | CASSPDRRELKSQPQHF | TGTGCCAGCAGTCCCGATAGGCGAGAACTGAAGAGCCAGCCCCAGCATTTT
TRBJ1-1 | NA | NA | TRBV7-8 | CASSLAQLGRYNTEAFF | TGTGCCAGCAGCTTAGCGCAATTGGGCCGTTACAACACTGAAGCTTTCTTT
TRBJ1-1 | NA | many | TRBV2 | CASSEQGSTEAFF | TGTGCCAGCAGTGAACAGGGAAGCACTGAAGCTTTCTTT
TRBJ1-2 | NA | many | TRBV6-1 | CASSEAPGRPYGYTF | TGTGCCAGCAGTGAAGCTCCAGGAAGACCTTATGGCTACACCTTC
TRBJ1-5 | TRBD1 | few | TRBV4-1 | CASSRQGVGQPQHF | TGCGCCAGCAGCAGACAGGGCGTTGGTCAGCCCCAGCATTTT
TRBJ2-7 | NA | many | TRBV20-1 | CSAPTTNSYEQYF | TGCAGTGCTCCGACTACGAACTCCTACGAGCAGTACTTC
TRBJ1-2 | NA | NA | TRBV11-1 | CASSLDVSGLGIGYTF | TGTGCCAGCAGCTTAGATGTGTCGGGACTCGGCATCGGCTACACCTTC